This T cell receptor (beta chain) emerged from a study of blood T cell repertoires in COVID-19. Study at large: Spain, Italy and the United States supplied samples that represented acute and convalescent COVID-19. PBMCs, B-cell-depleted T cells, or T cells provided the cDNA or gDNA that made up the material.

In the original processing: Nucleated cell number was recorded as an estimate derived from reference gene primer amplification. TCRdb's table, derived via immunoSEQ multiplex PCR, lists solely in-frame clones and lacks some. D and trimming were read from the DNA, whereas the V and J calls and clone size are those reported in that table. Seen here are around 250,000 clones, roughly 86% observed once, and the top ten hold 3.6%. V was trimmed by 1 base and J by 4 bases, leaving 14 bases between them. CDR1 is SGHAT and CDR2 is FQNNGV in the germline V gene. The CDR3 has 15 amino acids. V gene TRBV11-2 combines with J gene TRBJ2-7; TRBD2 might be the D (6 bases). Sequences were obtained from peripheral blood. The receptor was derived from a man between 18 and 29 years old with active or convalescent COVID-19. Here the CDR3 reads CASSLARLGGYEQYF. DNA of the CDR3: TGTGCCAGCAGCTTAGCGAGATTAGGAGGGTACGAGCAGTACTTC.